This T cell receptor (beta chain) stems from a study of blood T cell repertoires in COVID-19. Across the study: Samples came from the United States, Italy and Spain, spanning acute and convalescent COVID-19. Sources were T cells, B-cell-depleted T cells, or PBMCs; the material itself was cDNA or gDNA.

Trimming shortened V by 2 bases and J by 0 bases, and 10 bases separated the two germline ends. Looked up from germline, CDR1 is MNHEY and CDR2 is SMNVEV (reference sequence). This CDR3 region has 15 residues. Under the authors' procedure: Reference gene primer amplification gave nucleated cell count estimates. The method was immunoSEQ multiplex PCR; TCRdb's version includes in-frame clones alone and lacks a portion of them. V, J and clone size reflect that table, while D and trimming were determined from the DNA. Of about 72,000 clones listed, 70% to 90% are singletons. The chain joins TRBV27 to TRBJ1-2, with a tentative D call TRBD1 (5 bases). The receptor comes from a man between 65 and 80 years old with active or convalescent COVID-19. Material for sequencing was peripheral blood. DNA of the CDR3: TGTGCCAGCAGTTTAAAGACAGCAGCTAACTATGGCTACACCTTC. Its protein is CASSLKTAANYGYTF.